This TCR beta chain was observed in a study of T-cell reconstitution after alpha-beta-depleted transplantation in children. This clonotype was seen many times. The V and J ends lost 5 bases and 1 base respectively, with 20 bases between them. This CDR3 has 18 residues. A TCRbeta library incorporating unique molecular identifiers was prepared. TCRdb ran MiXCR on the PCR reads and lists one entry per CDR3 protein. The profile shows under 350,000 distinct CDR3 sequences, more than 8% of them singletons. This chain joins TRBV12-3 or TRBV12-4 and TRBJ2-2; D may match TRBD1 or TRBD2 (5 bases each). The sample here was PBMCs from the stem cell graft donor, taken from the stem cell graft. The sequence derives from a human donor who donated a stem cell graft to a child with SCID. CDR3 region: CASSILFYGTVNTGELFF. Written as DNA, the CDR3 is TGTGCCAGCAGTATCCTCTTCTATGGGACGGTGAACACCGGGGAGCTGTTTTTT.